Below are 32 T cell receptor beta chains sequenced from a single sample in a study of T cell clonality in common variable immunodeficiency. Data came from immunoSEQ multiplex PCR; TCRdb stores just in-frame clones and leaves some out. This sample carries approximately 52,000 clones, none of them present only once. Sequenced sample: peripheral blood mononuclear cells. These receptors were obtained from a person between 18 and 75 years old in good health.

At least ten counts were recorded for this clone. The read gets to within 3 residues of the CDR3 end, and the germline J gene fills in the rest. The rearrangement uses TRBV30 and TRBJ2-7, with 11 bases lining up with TRBD2. There are 13 residues in the CDR3. Germline assignment: CDR1 GTSNPN and CDR2 SVGIG (reference sequence). Trimming at V came to 3 bases and at J to 4 bases, leaving 2 bases not matched to a gene. The CDR3 bases that were read are TGTGCCTGGAGGGTAGCGGGAGGGTACGAG. It yields the protein CAWRVAGGYE. The full CDR3 protein is CAWRVAGGYEQYF. Together with reference TRBV30 and TRBJ2-7, the CDR3 gives the full variable domain: SQTIHQWPATLVQPVGSPLSLECTVEGTSNPNLYWYRQAAGRGLQLLFYSVGIGQISSEVPQNLSASRPQDRQFILSSKKLLLSDSGFYLCAWRVAGGYEQYFGPGTRLTVT.

This clone was counted at least ten times. The read terminates 3 residues ahead of where the CDR3 ends, so the germline J gene completes it. The V gene is TRBV4-1, the J gene TRBJ2-3, with TRBD2 matching over 7 bases. V trimming: 4 bases; J trimming: 2 bases; junction bases outside the gene matches: 15. The CDR3 contains 18 residues. Germline V lookup: CDR1 MGHRA, CDR2 YSYEKL. The CDR3 protein is CASSLRPTLADLTDTQYF. The sequenced CDR3 bases are TGCGCCAGCAGCCTCCGACCGACTCTAGCGGACCTCACAGATACG.

Many counts were recorded for this clone. The CDR3 end falls 3 residues outside the read, so it is completed with the germline J gene. V usage is TRBV7-2 and J usage is TRBJ2-2, with unresolved D. V lost 1 base and J 2 bases, leaving 5 bases between the germline ends. The CDR3 is 14 residues long. Germline V gene sequence: CDR1 SGHTA, CDR2 FQGNSA. CDR3 DNA, as far as it was read: TGTGCCAGCAGCTTAGTGACAAACACCGGGGAG. Amino acids: CASSLVTNTGE. The entire CDR3 protein is CASSLVTNTGELFF.

This clone was detected many times. The read falls 3 residues short of the CDR3 end, and the missing part is taken from the germline J gene. The chain uses TRBV30 and TRBJ1-5, with 10 bases identical to TRBD1. This CDR3 spans 14 amino acids. V trimming: 1 base; J trimming: 4 bases; junction bases outside the gene matches: 1. Germline CDR1 reads GTSNPN; CDR2 reads SVGIG (reference sequence). CDR3 residues: CAWSGTGGNQPQHF. CDR3 DNA (partial): TGTGCCTGGAGTGGGACAGGGGGAAATCAGCCC.

This clone was detected many times. The sequence runs out 3 residues before the end of the CDR3; the remainder is reconstructed from the germline J gene. The chain links TRBV6-1 to TRBJ1-6, with TRBD1 matching 7 bases. There are 15 residues in the CDR3. V gave up 2 bases and J gave up 11 bases; unmatched junction bases: 9. Germline V gives CDR1 MNHNS, CDR2 SASEGT. The CDR3 here is CASSELGQTIPPLHF. CDR3 DNA, as far as it was read: TGTGCCAGCAGTGAATTGGGACAGACCATACCACCC.

The sequenced CDR3 bases are TGTGCCTGGAGAGGGACAGGGTACGAGGCG. Translating gives CAWRGTGYEA. The full CDR3 protein reads CAWRGTGYEALFF. The V gene is TRBV30, the J gene TRBJ2-2, with 9 nucleotides matching TRBD1. Read data end 3 residues before the CDR3 end; the end is taken from the germline J gene. CDR1 and CDR2 from the germline V gene are GTSNPN and SVGIG (reference sequence). This CDR3 spans 13 amino acids.

About this clone: From the germline J gene comes the end of the CDR3, since the read stops 3 residues before it. The V and J genes are TRBV20-1 and TRBJ2-3; possibly TRBD1 for D (6 bases). This CDR3 spans 14 amino acids. CDR1 is DFQATT, CDR2 SNEGSKA, per germline (reference sequence). The part of the CDR3 DNA that was read is TGCAGTGCCACATATCGATTAACAGGGAAGCCG. This encodes CSATYRLTGKP. The complete CDR3 protein is CSATYRLTGKPQYF.

This clone occurred many times. Read coverage stops 3 residues before the CDR3 terminus; the germline J gene supplies the remainder. The chain couples TRBV2 to TRBJ2-3, with D possibly TRBD2 on 5 matching bases. CDR1 and CDR2 (germline): SNHLY, FYNNEI. The CDR3 has 15 residues. Trimming took off 7 bases at V and 1 base at J, with 15 bases between the two ends. The covered CDR3 bases are TGTGCCAGCACCACCCTAGGACTTCGCACAGATACG. Protein sequence: CASTTLGLRTDT. The whole CDR3 protein reads CASTTLGLRTDTQYF.

This clone was counted ten times or more. This CDR3 reads CSASAITTYGYTF. CDR3 bases read: TGCAGTGCTAGTGCCATCACAACCTATGGC. V is TRBV20-1 and J is TRBJ1-2; D not certain. The missing CDR3 end, 3 residues past where the read stops, is filled in from the germline J gene. In germline, CDR1 is DFQATT, CDR2 SNEGSKA (reference sequence). This CDR3 spans 13 amino acids. Trimming stripped 3 bases from V and 4 bases from J, with 12 bases between.

A remark on this clone: The germline gene is not matched at one end of the junction; a read error may be the cause. Read data end 3 residues before the CDR3 end; the end is taken from the germline J gene. The V and J genes are TRBV30 and TRBJ2-3, with 8 nucleotides matching TRBD2. Germline V gives CDR1 GTSNPN, CDR2 SVGIG (reference sequence). The CDR3 totals 15 residues. The CDR3 spells CAWSGGAGVSETQYF. The CDR3 DNA, read in part, is TGTGCCTGGAGCGGTGGAGCGGGAGTGTCAGAGACG.

This clone was seen many times. The CDR3 goes on 3 residues after the read ends, and that part is filled in from the germline J gene. The chain links TRBV6-2 or TRBV6-3 to TRBJ2-7; D is undetermined. The CDR3 length is 17 residues. Germline lookup yields CDR1 MNHEY and CDR2 SVGEGT. V was cut by 3 bases and J by 0 bases, with 18 bases left in between. CDR3 bases read: TGTGCCAGCAGTTATCGCACTGGTTCAGGTCCCTCCTACGAG. Its translation is CASSYRTGSGPSYE. The whole CDR3 is CASSYRTGSGPSYEQYF.

This clone showed up many times. The CDR3 bases that were read are TGCGCCAGCAGCTCGCTAGCGGGAGCCTACAATGAG. Its translation is CASSSLAGAYNE. The entire CDR3 sequence reads CASSSLAGAYNEQFF. This chain uses TRBV5-1 with TRBJ2-1; 10 bases map to TRBD2. The sequence runs out 3 residues before the end of the CDR3; the remainder is reconstructed from the germline J gene. The CDR3 consists of 15 residues. CDR1 and CDR2 from the germline V gene are SGHRS and YFSETQ. The junction had 2 bases not matched to a gene; V was cut back by 3 bases and J by 2 bases.

Many counts were recorded for this clone. The sequence runs out 3 residues before the end of the CDR3; the remainder is reconstructed from the germline J gene. The chain carries TRBV9 and TRBJ2-2; a weak D match, TRBD2 (5 bases). V dropped 3 bases and J dropped 5 bases, with 11 bases sitting between them. The CDR3 is 14 residues long. Germline V gene lookup returns CDR1 SGDLS and CDR2 YYNGEE. CDR3 in amino acids: CASSALAETGELFF. The CDR3 bases that were read are TGTGCCAGCAGCGCTCTAGCAGAGACCGGGGAG.

This clone was recorded a few times. The CDR3 is cut off 3 residues early in the read; its end comes from the germline J gene. Other DNA sequences in the same sample also yield this CDR3. The V call is TRBV18, the J call TRBJ1-6; no firm D call. With 2 bases removed from V and 12 bases from J, the gap between germline ends came to 8 bases. This CDR3 comprises 12 residues. Germline CDR1 and CDR2: KGHSH and LQKENI. CDR3 bases read: TGTGCCAGCTCACCAAGCGAAGGACCC. Translated, it gives CASSPSEGP. The complete CDR3 protein is CASSPSEGPLHF.

In regard to this clone: The read terminates 3 residues ahead of where the CDR3 ends, so the germline J gene completes it. The chain links TRBV19 to TRBJ2-2; 7 bases agree with TRBD1. Germline CDR1 reads LNHDA; CDR2 reads SQIVND (reference sequence). This CDR3 comprises 14 residues. Here the CDR3 reads CASSRTGLGSPLFF. CDR3 DNA, as far as it was read: TGTGCCAGTAGTAGGACAGGTTTGGGGTCACCG.

This clone was recorded many times. The read terminates 3 residues before the CDR3 end, so the remaining end is supplied by the germline J gene. The genes are TRBV5-5 and TRBJ2-5; 10 nucleotides agree with TRBD1. In germline, CDR1 is SGHKS, CDR2 YYEKEE (reference sequence). The CDR3 is made up of 14 amino acids. V trimming: 4 bases; J trimming: 7 bases; junction bases outside the gene matches: 7. The CDR3 here is CASSGSGTGVTQYF. CDR3 bases read: TGTGCCAGCAGCGGTTCCGGGACAGGGGTGACC. Filled out from reference TRBV5-5 and TRBJ2-5, the complete variable domain reads DAGVTQSPTHLIKTRGQQVTLRCSPISGHKSVSWYQQVLGQGPQFIFQYYEKEERGRGNFPDRFSARQFPNYSSELNVNALLLGDSALYLCASSGSGTGVTQYFGPGTRLLVL.

This clone occurred many times. The CDR3 is cut off 3 residues early in the read; its end comes from the germline J gene. This chain uses TRBV20-1 with TRBJ2-5; 11 nucleotides align to TRBD1. The germline V gene has CDR1 DFQATT and CDR2 SNEGSKA (reference sequence). The CDR3 spans 14 residues. J lost 4 bases, V lost 5 bases, and 6 bases had no gene match. CDR3 protein: CSAGDRGLRETQYF. The sequenced part of the CDR3 DNA is TGCAGTGCTGGGGACAGGGGGTTGCGAGAGACC.

This clone showed up many times. The read falls 3 residues short of the CDR3 end, and the missing part is taken from the germline J gene. V gene TRBV2 combines with J gene TRBJ2-3; 11 bases fit TRBD2. There are 16 residues in the CDR3. The J segment lost 0 bases and the V segment lost 6 bases, leaving 5 bases of the junction unmatched. Germline V gene data show CDR1 as SNHLY and CDR2 as FYNNEI. The CDR3 reads CASRELAGESTDTQYF. The CDR3 DNA, read in part, is TGTGCCAGCAGAGAACTAGCGGGAGAGAGCACAGATACG.

In this sample, this clone turned up many times. The observed sequence ends 3 residues before the CDR3 terminus, with the missing tail filled in from the germline J gene. V gene TRBV29-1 combines with J gene TRBJ2-1; 7 bases agree with TRBD2. Germline CDR1 SQVTM, CDR2 ANQGSEA. V was clipped by 2 bases and J by 4 bases; unmatched bases: 20. The CDR3 loop spans 19 amino acids. CDR3: CSVEPIRLIGLAEYNEQFF. The CDR3 DNA, read in part, is TGCAGCGTTGAACCAATTAGATTAATAGGTCTAGCGGAATACAATGAG.

This clone was seen at least ten times. The read halts 3 residues ahead of the CDR3 end, with the missing end drawn from the germline J gene. J is TRBJ2-3 and V is TRBV7-9; 12 bases are shared with TRBD2. Germline V gene lookup returns CDR1 SEHNR and CDR2 FQNEAQ (reference sequence). After removal of 5 bases from V and 3 bases from J, the junction contained 3 bases not matched to a gene. This CDR3 region has 15 residues. The CDR3: CASSRTSGKTDTQYF. Incomplete CDR3 DNA: TGTGCCAGCAGCCGGACTAGCGGGAAGACAGATACG.

This clone has at least ten counts. Sequencing ends 3 residues short of the CDR3 end; the germline J gene provides the rest. The chain links TRBV5-5 to TRBJ1-4, with 9 positions matching TRBD1. V trimming: 0 bases; J trimming: 8 bases; junction bases outside the gene matches: 5. The CDR3 has 15 residues. Germline V gene data show CDR1 as SGHKS and CDR2 as YYEKEE (reference sequence). The CDR3 sequence: CASSLGGQGWEKLFF. CDR3 DNA (partial): TGTGCCAGCAGCTTGGGCGGACAGGGGTGGGAAAAA.

About this clone: The read finishes 3 residues shy of the CDR3 end, and the germline J gene is used to complete it. The J gene is TRBJ1-1, the V gene TRBV18, with 9 bases aligning to TRBD1. CDR1 KGHSH and CDR2 LQKENI come from the germline V gene. This CDR3 region has 15 residues. After removal of 2 bases from V and 5 bases from J, the junction contained 6 bases not matched to a gene. The part of the CDR3 DNA that was read is TGTGCCAGCTCACCAGACAGGGGGTCGAGAACTGAA. As protein: CASSPDRGSRTE. The entire CDR3 is CASSPDRGSRTEAFF.

In its sample, this clone was seen many times. The read ends 3 residues early relative to the CDR3; the germline J gene fills the gap. This chain connects TRBV5-1 to TRBJ2-5, with no clear D. CDR3 size: 15 residues. Germline V gene lookup returns CDR1 SGHRS and CDR2 YFSETQ. Trimming cost V 2 bases and J 2 bases, with 13 bases left between them. CDR3 DNA, as far as it was read: TGCGCCAGCAGCTTATCTCCGAACAGTCAAGAGACC. Its translation: CASSLSPNSQET. The CDR3 in full is CASSLSPNSQETQYF.

The table lists this clone with many counts. The DNA ends 3 residues before the CDR3 does, and the rest of the CDR3 is filled in from the germline J gene. V is TRBV4-1 and J is TRBJ2-3; 8 nucleotides agree with TRBD1. The germline gives CDR1 MGHRA, CDR2 YSYEKL. This CDR3 is built from 15 residues. The junction had 5 bases not matched to a gene; V was cut back by 1 base and J by 5 bases. CDR3 DNA (partial): TGCGCCAGCAGCCAAGGGACAGGGTTGGGAGATACG. Translated: CASSQGTGLGDT. The complete CDR3 sequence is CASSQGTGLGDTQYF.

This clone was recorded many times. The read finishes 3 residues shy of the CDR3 end, and the germline J gene is used to complete it. J is TRBJ2-7 and V is TRBV5-4, with 11 bases matching TRBD1. Germline V CDR1 and CDR2: SGHNT, YYREEE (reference sequence). V shed 2 bases and J 2 bases; nucleotides not matched to a gene: 3. CDR3 length: 15 amino acids. Partial CDR3 DNA: TGTGCCAGCAGCTTACAGGACAGGGGGCCCTACGAG. Amino acid sequence: CASSLQDRGPYE. The whole CDR3 reads CASSLQDRGPYEQYF.

There are a few counts of this clone. The read gets to within 3 residues of the CDR3 end, and the germline J gene fills in the rest. V gene TRBV29-1 combines with J gene TRBJ2-7; 7 positions match TRBD2. Germline CDR1 reads SQVTM; CDR2 reads ANQGSEA. The length of the CDR3 is 12 residues. V shed 4 bases and J 3 bases; nucleotides not matched to a gene: 3. The CDR3 sequence is CSVVSGDYEQYF. The CDR3 bases that were read are TGCAGCGTTGTCAGCGGGGACTACGAG.

The CDR3 sequence is CASSISGYRRSQETQYF. Partial CDR3 DNA: TGTGCCAGTAGTATTTCAGGGTACAGGCGCTCCCAAGAGACG. The gene calls are TRBV19 and TRBJ2-3; TRBD1 is a possible D gene (5 bases). The read finishes 3 residues shy of the CDR3 end, and the germline J gene is used to complete it. CDR1 is LNHDA, CDR2 SQIVND, per germline (reference sequence). The CDR3 consists of 17 residues. Full variable domain (outside the CDR3, taken from reference TRBV19 and TRBJ2-3): DGGITQSPKYLFRKEGQNVTLSCEQNLNHDAMYWYRQDPGQGLRLIYYSQIVNDFQKGDIAEGYSVSREKKESFPLTVTSAQKNPTAFYLCASSISGYRRSQETQYFGPGTRLTVL.

For this clone: The CDR3 end lies 3 residues beyond the end of the read and is filled in from the germline J gene. The chain employs TRBV7-8 and TRBJ2-1; 10 bases are a match to TRBD1. V shed 5 bases, J shed 4 bases, and the junction held 5 bases outside the gene matches. Germline values: CDR1 SGHVS, CDR2 FQNEAQ. The length of the CDR3 is 15 residues. The part of the CDR3 DNA that was read is TGTGCCAGCAGCCCGACAGGGGGCCATTACAATGAG. This gives the protein CASSPTGGHYNE. The whole CDR3 is CASSPTGGHYNEQFF.

Turning to this clone: Only one base separates this from a far larger clonotype, so it likely reflects a read error. Sequencing ends 3 residues short of the CDR3 end; the germline J gene provides the rest. The V call is TRBV30, the J call TRBJ1-5; the match to TRBD1 covers 8 bases. Germline assignment: CDR1 GTSNPN and CDR2 SVGIG (reference sequence). The CDR3 runs to 17 residues. Unmatched junction bases numbered 13, after V lost 4 bases and J lost 2 bases. The CDR3 bases that were read are TGTGCCTGGATTGTAGACAGGGGAGGTCTGGGCAATCAGCCC. Translation: CAWIVDRGGLGNQP. The entire CDR3 is CAWIVDRGGLGNQPQHF. Full variable domain (remainder filled in from reference TRBV30 and TRBJ1-5): SQTIHQWPATLVQPVGSPLSLECTVEGTSNPNLYWYRQAAGRGLQLLFYSVGIGQISSEVPQNLSASRPQDRQFILSSKKLLLSDSGFYLCAWIVDRGGLGNQPQHFGDGTRLSIL.

This clone was counted many times. CDR3 DNA (partial): TGTGCCAGCAGCCCAAGCAAAGGGCGGCCAAAAGGGGGGACC. The encoded protein is CASSPSKGRPKGGT. The CDR3 as a whole reads CASSPSKGRPKGGTQYF. The chain recombines TRBV2 with TRBJ2-5; possibly TRBD1 for D (6 bases). The CDR3 is cut off 3 residues early in the read; its end comes from the germline J gene. The CDR3 totals 17 residues. Per the germline V gene, CDR1 is SNHLY and CDR2 is FYNNEI. V lost 6 bases and J lost 7, with 27 bases in between.

This clone was seen many times. The read halts 3 residues ahead of the CDR3 end, with the missing end drawn from the germline J gene. The V call is TRBV5-5, the J call TRBJ2-1; 8 bases fit TRBD2. V dropped 5 bases and J dropped 7; count of bases not matched to a gene: 11. Germline lookup yields CDR1 SGHKS and CDR2 YYEKEE (reference sequence). The CDR3 covers 15 residues. CDR3 region: CASRPTSDLVNEQFF. The CDR3 DNA, read in part, is TGTGCCAGCAGGCCGACTAGCGACTTGGTAAATGAG. The variable domain in full, with the rest retrieved from reference TRBV5-5 and TRBJ2-1, is DAGVTQSPTHLIKTRGQQVTLRCSPISGHKSVSWYQQVLGQGPQFIFQYYEKEERGRGNFPDRFSARQFPNYSSELNVNALLLGDSALYLCASRPTSDLVNEQFFGPGTRLTVL.

On this clone: A read error is possible here, since a much larger clone lies one base away. The read halts 3 residues ahead of the CDR3 end, with the missing end drawn from the germline J gene. The rearrangement links TRBV19 to TRBJ1-4, with TRBD1 as a possible D gene (5 bases). There are 15 residues in the CDR3. Germline CDR1 LNHDA, CDR2 SQIVND (reference sequence). The DNA read from the CDR3 is TGTGCCAGTAGTATTAGCAGCTCTGGGGCCAACGTA. Its protein product is CASSISSSGANV. The complete CDR3 sequence is CASSISSSGANVLFF.